This T cell receptor beta chain emerged from a study of radiotherapy plus CTLA-4 blockade in lung cancer. Study findings and constraints: Per reports, early blood T cell clone dynamics, plus interferon-beta, forecast response most strongly. Blood-borne expansion of tumor-derived TCR clones followed radiotherapy plus ipilimumab.

Germline values: CDR1 MGHRA, CDR2 YSYEKL. Trimming stripped 0 bases from V and 1 base from J, with 6 bases between. This CDR3 has 14 amino acids. Points on this clone: No antigen is known for it.

TCRdb's copy holds only in-frame clones and misses some; the assay was immunoSEQ multiplex PCR. This table holds about 43,000 clones, approximately 67% found once. The chain combines TRBV4-1 with TRBJ1-1; D call uncertain. The starting material was peripheral blood, obtained from a patient treated with radiotherapy plus ipilimumab. This clonotype was sampled from a human donor with non-small cell lung cancer who had a partial response to radiotherapy plus ipilimumab. CDR3 protein: CASSQDAANTEAFF. For the CDR3, the DNA is TGCGCCAGCAGCCAAGACGCGGCGAACACTGAAGCTTTCTTT.